What follows is one T cell receptor beta chain and its context. The antigen remains unidentified. Amplification used 60 Vbeta primers and 13 Jbeta primers. The protocol was immunoSEQ multiplex PCR, while the TCRdb copy is restricted to in-frame clones and leaves out a portion. The table for this sample gives some 150,000 clones. The data originate from a study of cytomegalovirus exposure and HLA in healthy donors. Notes on the study in general: Data from an earlier analysis indicated that most TCR beta V segments were productive either about 87% or about 30% of the time.

Though probably carrying unrecorded immune exposures, donors were nominally healthy at sampling. The ends lost 5 bases at V and 0 bases at J; junction bases unmatched: 3. Germline V gene sequence: CDR1 ENHRY, CDR2 SYGVKD. There are 15 residues in the CDR3. The receptor comes from a man aged 40-49 years in good health and CMV-seronegative. This chain connects TRBV10-3 to TRBJ2-7; 11 bases agree with TRBD2. Sequencing was done on a sample of PBMCs. CDR3 region: CAISTGTSGSYEQYF. In nucleotides, the CDR3 is TGTGCCATCAGTACTGGGACTAGCGGCTCCTACGAGCAGTACTTC.